Listed below are T cell receptor beta chains from one sample, sequenced in a study of human T cells and chemical hapten exposure. A single record per CDR3 protein comes from TCRdb applying MiXCR to the RACE reads. Altogether fewer than 140,000 distinct CDR3 sequences are present, around 12% being singletons, with the ten largest covering 1.5% to 2%. The sequences come from whole blood, collected in connection with sensitization to the hapten diphenylcyclopropenone (DPC). Receptor source: a woman in her forties or fifties with alopecia areata. Some clones in this sample may be carry-over from other donors' samples. The CDR3 runs from the conserved cysteine through the conserved F or W. Each record gives: J gene, V gene, D gene, clone size, CDR3 protein, CDR3 DNA. The D gene is left open where the match is weak. Where a row states a size, it is once, few, many or the class of an expanded clone; other rows omit it.

TRBJ2-3 TRBV28 - few CASSLQSWYTSTDTQYF TGTGCCAGCAGTTTACAGTCCTGGTATACTAGCACAGATACGCAGTATTTT
TRBJ2-6 TRBV6-5 - many CASSYSLRISSGANVLTF TGTGCCAGCAGTTACTCCCTCCGGATCAGCTCTGGGGCCAACGTCCTGACTTTC
TRBJ2-2 TRBV28 TRBD1 - CASGRRDRIHGELFF TGTGCCAGCGGCAGGAGGGACAGGATCCACGGGGAGCTGTTTTTT
TRBJ1-1 TRBV20-1 TRBD1 - CSARGDRGATEAFF TGCAGTGCTAGGGGAGACAGGGGTGCCACTGAAGCTTTCTTT
TRBJ2-7 TRBV4-2 - - CASSQPYGGNYEQYF TGTGCCAGCAGCCAGCCATACGGGGGCAACTACGAGCAGTACTTC
TRBJ1-4 TRBV29-1 - - CSVLFATNEKLFF TGCAGCGTCTTGTTTGCAACTAATGAAAAACTGTTTTTT
TRBJ2-7 TRBV18 - - CASSPPGAGVSYEQYF TGTGCCAGCTCACCACCGGGGGCAGGGGTCTCCTACGAGCAGTACTTC
TRBJ2-5 TRBV7-4 - few CASIAPPGEQETQYF TGTGCCAGCATCGCCCCACCGGGGGAACAAGAGACCCAGTACTTC
TRBJ2-7 TRBV7-2 - - CASSLAGGPSYEQYF TGTGCCAGCAGCTTAGCGGGGGGGCCCTCCTACGAGCAGTACTTC
TRBJ2-7 TRBV29-1 - many CSGGSSYEQYF TGCAGCGGGGGCAGCTCCTACGAGCAGTACTTC
TRBJ1-5 TRBV3-1 - - CASSHYGNQPQHF TGTGCCAGCAGCCATTACGGCAATCAGCCCCAGCATTTT
TRBJ1-5 TRBV12-3/TRBV12-4 - many CASSIQRQPQHF TGTGCCAGCAGTATCCAACGTCAGCCCCAGCATTTT
TRBJ1-1 TRBV28 TRBD1 - CASSIYRGRDTEAFF TGTGCCAGCAGTATATACAGGGGGAGGGACACTGAAGCTTTCTTT
TRBJ2-7 TRBV7-2 - - CASSWAATYEQYF TGTGCCAGCAGCTGGGCCGCCACCTACGAGCAGTACTTC
TRBJ2-5 TRBV20-1 - - CSASRFQETQYF TGCAGTGCTAGCCGCTTCCAAGAGACCCAGTACTTC
TRBJ2-7 TRBV6-1 - many CASRPGDYEQYF TGTGCCAGCAGACCGGGGGACTACGAGCAGTACTTC
TRBJ2-2 TRBV6-6 - - CASSYSSVSGELFF TGTGCCAGCAGTTACTCTTCCGTCTCCGGGGAGCTGTTTTTT
TRBJ1-5 TRBV6-2/TRBV6-3 - many CASSVPSGRQPQHF TGTGCCAGCAGTGTACCTAGCGGCCGCCAGCCCCAGCATTTT
TRBJ1-1 TRBV12-3/TRBV12-4 - - CASSLRRAANTEAFF TGTGCCAGCAGTTTGAGACGGGCGGCGAACACTGAAGCTTTCTTT
TRBJ2-4 TRBV7-2 - many CASSPGPLAKNIQYF TGTGCCAGCAGCCCAGGCCCCCTAGCCAAAAACATTCAGTACTTC
TRBJ2-7 TRBV6-6 - few CASRTDGDLREQYF TGTGCCAGCAGGACCGACGGAGACCTACGCGAGCAGTACTTC
TRBJ2-7 TRBV28 - few CASSLHRAYEQYF TGTGCCAGCAGTTTACACAGAGCCTACGAGCAGTACTTC
TRBJ2-1 TRBV7-2 TRBD2 - CASSPRLAGIDNEQFF TGTGCCAGCAGCCCCCGACTAGCGGGAATCGACAATGAGCAGTTCTTC
TRBJ2-7 TRBV29-1 - few CSVRGTESYEQYF TGCAGCGTTCGCGGGACAGAATCCTACGAGCAGTACTTC
TRBJ2-5 TRBV19 - - CASSIGGGQETQYF TGTGCCAGTAGTATTGGGGGAGGTCAAGAGACCCAGTACTTC
TRBJ1-2 TRBV5-1 TRBD1 few CASSLTGEGYTF TGCGCCAGCAGCTTGACAGGGGAGGGCTACACCTTC
TRBJ2-5 TRBV20-1 - - CSAGPRRGRLTQYF TGCAGTGCTGGACCGAGGAGGGGTCGCCTTACCCAGTACTTC
TRBJ2-1 TRBV7-9 TRBD1 - CASAGQASYNEQFF TGTGCCAGCGCGGGACAGGCCTCCTACAATGAGCAGTTCTTC
TRBJ1-1 TRBV28 - - CASSPSGQRNTEAFF TGTGCCAGCAGTCCATCCGGGCAGCGGAACACTGAAGCTTTCTTT
TRBJ2-1 TRBV20-1 - few CSARGRFGDYGSYNEQFF TGCAGTGCTAGAGGCCGTTTCGGGGATTATGGCTCCTACAATGAGCAGTTCTTC
TRBJ2-7 TRBV18 TRBD1 - CASSRGQGGNEQYF TGTGCCAGCTCACGTGGACAGGGTGGAAACGAGCAGTACTTC
TRBJ2-7 TRBV6-5 - - CASSGRLEGNEQYF TGTGCCAGCAGTGGAAGGCTTGAGGGAAACGAGCAGTACTTC
TRBJ2-7 TRBV28 - - CASSLLQGYTYEQYF TGTGCCAGCAGTTTGCTGCAGGGATACACCTACGAGCAGTACTTC
TRBJ2-6 TRBV7-2 TRBD1 few CASSLDRGGGANVLTF TGTGCCAGCAGTCTGGACAGGGGAGGTGGGGCCAACGTCCTGACTTTC
TRBJ2-1 TRBV4-1 - - CASSQLTSNNEQFF TGCGCCAGCAGCCAATTAACCAGTAACAATGAGCAGTTCTTC
TRBJ2-7 TRBV7-2 - - CASSKGAFYEQYF TGTGCCAGCAGCAAAGGGGCTTTCTACGAGCAGTACTTC
TRBJ2-5 TRBV7-2 TRBD1 - CASSLAQGWLGTQYF TGTGCCAGCAGCTTAGCACAGGGGTGGCTTGGGACCCAGTACTTC
TRBJ2-2 TRBV7-2 TRBD1 - CASRSRTGSGELFF TGTGCCAGCAGGTCCAGGACAGGGAGCGGGGAGCTGTTTTTT
TRBJ1-1 TRBV29-1 TRBD1 - CSVARTGGRTEAFF TGCAGCGTTGCAAGGACAGGGGGTAGGACTGAAGCTTTCTTT
TRBJ1-1 TRBV29-1 - - CSVAGGTLNTEAFF TGCAGCGTTGCAGGTGGAACTCTGAACACTGAAGCTTTCTTT
TRBJ1-6 TRBV5-6 TRBD1 few CASSQGQRNSPLHF TGTGCCAGCTCTCAGGGACAGAGGAATTCACCCCTCCACTTT